These 20 T cell receptor beta chains were all obtained from the same sample, sequenced in a study of blood T cell repertoires in COVID-19. Assay used: immunoSEQ multiplex PCR; TCRdb lists only in-frame clones, some missing. This repertoire shows about 52,000 clones, over 75% found once; its top ten account for more than 9%. Sequenced: peripheral blood. These receptors all come from an elderly man with COVID-19, enrolled during active disease.

The V and J genes are TRBV2 and TRBJ1-1; TRBD1 matches at 9 bases. Trimming at V came to 6 bases and at J to 2 bases, leaving 4 bases not matched to a gene. This CDR3 is built from 14 residues. From germline, CDR1 is SNHLY and CDR2 FYNNEI. CDR3 in DNA: TGTGCCAGCAGGCTGACAGGGGGAAACACTGAAGCTTTCTTT. It translates to CASRLTGGNTEAFF.

This chain links TRBV11-3 with TRBJ2-5; 10 bases map to TRBD1. The CDR3 spans 16 residues. V gave up 6 bases and J gave up 2 bases; unmatched junction bases: 9. Per the germline V gene, CDR1 is SGHNT and CDR2 is YENEEA. The CDR3 region is CASSQKDRGNQETQYF. In DNA, the CDR3 is TGTGCCAGCAGTCAAAAGGACAGGGGGAATCAAGAGACCCAGTACTTC.

The V call is TRBV5-1, the J call TRBJ1-3; 9 bases match TRBD1. The CDR3 loop spans 15 amino acids. V was pared by 2 bases and J by 1 base, with 1 base of the junction left unmatched. Germline-derived CDR1 and CDR2 are SGHRS and YFSETQ. The CDR3 coding sequence is TGCGCCAGCAGCTTACAGGGGGCGTCTGGAAACACCATATATTTT. Its protein is CASSLQGASGNTIYF.

The V and J genes are TRBV28 and TRBJ2-2; D perhaps matches TRBD1 (6 bases). Germline CDR1 is MDHEN and CDR2 is SYDVKM. The CDR3 is made up of 15 amino acids. The ends were cut back, 3 bases at V and 1 base at J, with 9 bases in the middle. CDR3: CASSFRGLNTGELFF. In DNA, the CDR3 is TGTGCCAGCAGTTTCAGGGGCCTGAACACCGGGGAGCTGTTTTTT.

The chain recombines TRBV19 with TRBJ2-7; weak D call: TRBD2 (6 bases). Trimming removed 3 bases from V and 0 bases from J, with 9 bases in between. This CDR3 has 14 amino acids. CDR1 and CDR2 from the germline V gene are LNHDA and SQIVND (reference sequence). DNA of the CDR3: TGTGCCAGTAGTATCGCCGGGAGCTCCTACGAGCAGTACTTC. Translating gives CASSIAGSSYEQYF.

The V gene is TRBV5-1, the J gene TRBJ2-1, with 9 nucleotides matching TRBD2. V gave up 4 bases and J gave up 5 bases; unmatched junction bases: 10. Looked up from germline, CDR1 is SGHRS and CDR2 is YFSETQ. The length of the CDR3 is 16 residues. The CDR3 sequence is CASSPGASGNHNEQFF. The CDR3 DNA reads TGCGCCAGCAGCCCTGGGGCTAGCGGGAATCACAATGAGCAGTTCTTC.

V gene TRBV7-3 combines with J gene TRBJ2-5; 8 bases match TRBD2. Germline values: CDR1 SGHTA, CDR2 FQGTGA. After removal of 1 base from V and 9 bases from J, the junction contained 4 bases not matched to a gene. The CDR3 has 13 amino acids. CDR3 protein: CASSLIIGGAQYF. For the CDR3, the DNA is TGTGCCAGCAGCTTAATTATCGGGGGGGCCCAGTACTTC.

The rearrangement links TRBV7-2 to TRBJ2-7; 7 nucleotides agree with TRBD2. Germline CDR1 is SGHTA and CDR2 is FQGNSA. This CDR3 region has 14 residues. Trimming removed 0 bases from V and 3 bases from J; junction bases left unmatched: 2. DNA for the CDR3: TGTGCCAGCAGCTTAGCGGGGGGGGACTACGAGCAGTACTTC. Amino acid sequence: CASSLAGGDYEQYF. Filled out from reference TRBV7-2 and TRBJ2-7, the complete variable domain reads GAGVSQSPSNKVTEKGKDVELRCDPISGHTALYWYRQSLGQGLEFLIYFQGNSAPDKSGLPSDRFSAERTGGSVSTLTIQRTQQEDSAVYLCASSLAGGDYEQYFGPGTRLTVT.

The chain joins TRBV5-6 to TRBJ2-7, with 12 bases aligning to TRBD1. Germline-derived CDR1 and CDR2 are SGHDT and YYEEEE. CDR3 length: 14 residues. The trim removed 4 bases at V and 3 bases at J, leaving 2 bases unmatched. The CDR3 is CASSGTGGLYEQYF. The DNA for the CDR3 is TGTGCCAGCAGCGGGACAGGGGGCCTCTACGAGCAGTACTTC.

The V call is TRBV5-1, the J call TRBJ2-2; TRBD2 might be the D (5 bases). The CDR3 covers 14 residues. Germline assignment: CDR1 SGHRS and CDR2 YFSETQ. The germline V and J ends were trimmed by 0 bases and 4 bases, with 7 bases remaining between them. The CDR3 is CASSLEGSTGELFF. CDR3 DNA: TGCGCCAGCAGCTTGGAAGGGAGCACCGGGGAGCTGTTTTTT. The full variable domain, in which reference TRBV5-1 and TRBJ2-2 provide the parts outside the CDR3, is KAGVTQTPRYLIKTRGQQVTLSCSPISGHRSVSWYQQTPGQGLQFLFEYFSETQRNKGNFPGRFSGRQFSNSRSEMNVSTLELGDSALYLCASSLEGSTGELFFGEGSRLTVL.

The chain couples TRBV28 to TRBJ1-2, with D perhaps TRBD1 (6 bases). V was trimmed by 8 bases and J by 3 bases, leaving 16 bases between them. The CDR3 consists of 14 residues. CDR1 is MDHEN, CDR2 SYDVKM, per germline. Here the CDR3 DNA reads TGTGCCAGCTGCCCCCCCGGGACACACTATGGCTACACCTTC. Translated: CASCPPGTHYGYTF.

Only one count was recorded for this clone. This chain links TRBV5-1 with TRBJ2-1; 11 bases align to TRBD2. With 0 bases clipped from V and 6 bases from J, the junction kept 2 bases outside the gene matches. The CDR3 loop spans 15 amino acids. The germline V gene has CDR1 SGHRS and CDR2 YFSETQ. This CDR3 is CASSLGLAGLNEQFF. CDR3 bases: TGCGCCAGCAGCTTGGGACTAGCGGGACTCAATGAGCAGTTCTTC.

V usage is TRBV5-4 and J usage is TRBJ2-3; 9 bases line up with TRBD2. Germline V gene lookup returns CDR1 SGHNT and CDR2 YYREEE (reference sequence). V lost 2 bases to trimming and J lost 5 bases; unmatched junction nucleotides: 3. This CDR3 spans 14 amino acids. The CDR3 coding sequence is TGTGCCAGCAGCTTAGCGGGGGGCGTAGATACGCAGTATTTT. This sequence encodes CASSLAGGVDTQYF.

The J gene is TRBJ2-3, the V gene TRBV19; the match to TRBD1 covers 8 bases. With 5 bases clipped from V and 0 bases from J, the junction kept 4 bases outside the gene matches. Per germline, CDR1 LNHDA and CDR2 SQIVND (reference sequence). This CDR3 is 15 amino acids long. The CDR3 here is CASSETGESTDTQYF. CDR3 nucleotide sequence: TGTGCCAGTAGTGAGACAGGGGAAAGCACAGATACGCAGTATTTT.

Here the CDR3 reads CASSPPTGKRNTEAFF. The CDR3 DNA is TGTGCCAGCTCACCACCAACGGGTAAGAGGAACACTGAAGCTTTCTTT. This chain uses TRBV18 with TRBJ1-1; no clear D. V was trimmed by 0 bases and J by 1 base, leaving 12 bases between them. The CDR3 is 16 residues long. Per the germline V gene, CDR1 is KGHSH and CDR2 is LQKENI.

V and J are TRBV10-3 and TRBJ1-6, with 10 positions matching TRBD1. The CDR3 totals 14 residues. The V gene's germline CDR1 is ENHRY and CDR2 SYGVKD. V was clipped by 10 bases and J by 9 bases; unmatched bases: 9. The CDR3 loop reads CATSGQGHGSPLHF. DNA of the CDR3: TGTGCCACTTCGGGACAGGGGCATGGTTCACCCCTCCACTTT.

This clone was seen a few times. This same CDR3 is encoded by further DNA sequences in the sample. The CDR3: CASSPSGALTDTQYF. CDR3 DNA: TGTGCCAGCTCACCCTCGGGTGCCCTGACAGATACGCAGTATTTT. J is TRBJ2-3 and V is TRBV18; D uncertain. The CDR3 has 15 residues. Germline V gene sequence: CDR1 KGHSH, CDR2 LQKENI. The V end lost 3 bases, the J end lost 3 bases, and 13 bases lay between the germline ends.

This chain joins TRBV28 and TRBJ1-6; D may be TRBD1 (5 bases). Germline V gene data show CDR1 as MDHEN and CDR2 as SYDVKM. The CDR3 length is 15 residues. The ends were cut back, 2 bases at V and 6 bases at J, with 11 bases in the middle. The chain's CDR3 is CASSLMSQGNSPLHF. CDR3 sequence (DNA): TGTGCCAGCAGTTTAATGTCCCAGGGTAATTCACCCCTCCACTTT.

This clone was picked up a small number of times. The chain combines TRBV9 with TRBJ2-2; 7 positions match TRBD2. Unmatched junction bases numbered 8, after V lost 6 bases and J lost 0 bases. Germline CDR1 SGDLS, CDR2 YYNGEE. The CDR3 spans 16 residues. CDR3 nucleotide sequence: TGTGCCAGCAACCAACTAGCGTTCGCGAACACCGGGGAGCTGTTTTTT. Its translation is CASNQLAFANTGELFF.

This chain uses TRBV7-3 with TRBJ2-1; D is possibly TRBD1 (6 bases). This CDR3 contains 13 residues. Germline V gene sequence: CDR1 SGHTA, CDR2 FQGTGA. V lost 5 bases to trimming and J lost 10 bases, with 15 bases between them. CDR3 sequence reads: CASSPTAQGEQFF. For the CDR3, the DNA is TGTGCCAGCAGCCCCACTGCTCAGGGGGAGCAGTTCTTC.